A selection of T cell receptor beta chains follows, all from one sample in a study of shared clonotypes between healthy human individuals. This table comes from immunoSEQ multiplex PCR, and its TCRdb copy is limited to in-frame clones, with some not included. The sample consists of about 450,000 clones, around 79% of them appearing once. The sample comprised PBMCs. These receptors were taken from a woman between 40 and 50 years old in good health. Some clones in this sample may be carry-over from other donors' samples. CDR3s include the opening cysteine and the closing phenylalanine or tryptophan. The D gene is left open where the match is weak. Clone size is not always given. Where it is, it says once, few, many or a class for expanded clones.

CDR3 DNA: TGTGCCAGCAGTCAACTAGCGGGAGGGACCTACGAGCAGTACTTC; CDR3 protein: CASSQLAGGTYEQYF; J gene: TRBJ2-7; V gene: TRBV5-6; D gene: TRBD2; clone size: many
CDR3 DNA: TGCGCCAGCAGCTTGGGCTACGAGCAGTACTTC; CDR3 protein: CASSLGYEQYF; J gene: TRBJ2-7; V gene: TRBV5-1; D gene: .; clone size: .
CDR3 DNA: TGTGCCAGCAGTGGAGAAGCGGGAGGGCTTTACAATGAGCAGTTCTTC; CDR3 protein: CASSGEAGGLYNEQFF; J gene: TRBJ2-1; V gene: TRBV2; D gene: TRBD2; clone size: .
CDR3 DNA: TGTGCCAGCGGAGGGGCCGGAACCGTGAGGACCCAGTACTTC; CDR3 protein: CASGGAGTVRTQYF; J gene: TRBJ2-5; V gene: TRBV9; D gene: .; clone size: medium-sized
CDR3 DNA: TGCGCCAGCAGCCTTAACGCAGGCTACGAGCAGTACTTC; CDR3 protein: CASSLNAGYEQYF; J gene: TRBJ2-7; V gene: TRBV5-1; D gene: .; clone size: few
CDR3 DNA: TGCGCCAGCAGGGGGACTAGCGGGAGGTACAACAATGAGCAGTTCTTC; CDR3 protein: CASRGTSGRYNNEQFF; J gene: TRBJ2-1; V gene: TRBV10-2; D gene: TRBD2; clone size: once
CDR3 DNA: TGCAGTGCTAGTTCTGGGAAGGGGGCTTTCTTT; CDR3 protein: CSASSGKGAFF; J gene: TRBJ1-1; V gene: TRBV20-1; D gene: .; clone size: .
CDR3 DNA: TGTGCCAGCAGGAATAGCGGCACAGATACGCAGTATTTT; CDR3 protein: CASRNSGTDTQYF; J gene: TRBJ2-3; V gene: TRBV7-9; D gene: .; clone size: .
CDR3 DNA: TGTGCCAGCAGTGAAGCAAAACAGGGGGTCCAGCCCCAGCATTTT; CDR3 protein: CASSEAKQGVQPQHF; J gene: TRBJ1-5; V gene: TRBV2; D gene: TRBD1; clone size: .
CDR3 DNA: TGTGCCAGTAGTAAGACTAGCGGGAGGATTGGGGCCAACGTCCTGACTTTC; CDR3 protein: CASSKTSGRIGANVLTF; J gene: TRBJ2-6; V gene: TRBV19; D gene: TRBD2; clone size: many
CDR3 DNA: TGTGCCATTGGACTAGCGGGAGGGGAAACAGATACGCAGTATTTT; CDR3 protein: CAIGLAGGETDTQYF; J gene: TRBJ2-3; V gene: TRBV10-3; D gene: TRBD2; clone size: .
CDR3 DNA: TGTGCCAGCAGCCCTTGGGGAGGATGGGGGACAGATACGCAGTATTTT; CDR3 protein: CASSPWGGWGTDTQYF; J gene: TRBJ2-3; V gene: TRBV14; D gene: .; clone size: .
CDR3 DNA: TGTGCCAGCAGCCTAGCGGGAGGGCCAACAGATACGCAGTATTTT; CDR3 protein: CASSLAGGPTDTQYF; J gene: TRBJ2-3; V gene: TRBV6-4; D gene: TRBD2; clone size: .
CDR3 DNA: TGTGCCAGCACGGGACAGGGACGTAACGAGCAGTACTTC; CDR3 protein: CASTGQGRNEQYF; J gene: TRBJ2-7; V gene: TRBV28; D gene: TRBD1; clone size: .
CDR3 DNA: TGTGCCAGCAGACCCTGGCACAGGGAAATGAATGAGCAGTTCTTC; CDR3 protein: CASRPWHREMNEQFF; J gene: TRBJ2-1; V gene: TRBV5-6; D gene: .; clone size: .
CDR3 DNA: TGTGCCAGCAGTTTGGGGATGGGACTAGCGGGTTCTGAGCAGTTCTTC; CDR3 protein: CASSLGMGLAGSEQFF; J gene: TRBJ2-1; V gene: TRBV27; D gene: TRBD2; clone size: .
CDR3 DNA: TGCGCCAGCAGCTTCGGGCGGTGGTTGGGCTCTAGCACAGATACGCAGTATTTT; CDR3 protein: CASSFGRWLGSSTDTQYF; J gene: TRBJ2-3; V gene: TRBV5-1; D gene: .; clone size: .
CDR3 DNA: TGCGCCAGCAGCCACCGAGGACAGGGGGCTTACGAGCAGTACTTC; CDR3 protein: CASSHRGQGAYEQYF; J gene: TRBJ2-7; V gene: TRBV4-1; D gene: TRBD1; clone size: .
CDR3 DNA: TGCGCCAGCAGCCAAGATCGAACTAGCGGGAGGGACGAGCAGTACTTC; CDR3 protein: CASSQDRTSGRDEQYF; J gene: TRBJ2-7; V gene: TRBV4-1; D gene: TRBD2; clone size: few
CDR3 DNA: TGTGCCAGCAGCATCGGACTAGCTGGAGAGACCCAGTACTTC; CDR3 protein: CASSIGLAGETQYF; J gene: TRBJ2-5; V gene: TRBV9; D gene: TRBD2; clone size: .
CDR3 DNA: TGCGCCAGCAGCCAAGATTTGAGGATCCGTGCCTACGAGCAGTACTTC; CDR3 protein: CASSQDLRIRAYEQYF; J gene: TRBJ2-7; V gene: TRBV4-3; D gene: .; clone size: .
CDR3 DNA: TGCAGCGTACGACTAGCCCCCTCCTACGAGCAGTACTTC; CDR3 protein: CSVRLAPSYEQYF; J gene: TRBJ2-7; V gene: TRBV29-1; D gene: TRBD2; clone size: many
CDR3 DNA: TGTGCCAGCAGTACCCCGACTGGCGGGAGTTACGAGCAGTACTTC; CDR3 protein: CASSTPTGGSYEQYF; J gene: TRBJ2-7; V gene: TRBV28; D gene: TRBD2; clone size: .
CDR3 DNA: TGCGCCAGCAGCCATCACGGAAGGAGGTATGGCTACACCTTC; CDR3 protein: CASSHHGRRYGYTF; J gene: TRBJ1-2; V gene: TRBV4-3; D gene: .; clone size: .
CDR3 DNA: TGTGCCAGCGGCCAAGACAGGGAGACCGGGGAGCTGTTTTTT; CDR3 protein: CASGQDRETGELFF; J gene: TRBJ2-2; V gene: TRBV2; D gene: TRBD1; clone size: .
CDR3 DNA: TGTGCCAGCAGCTTGGTCAGGAACTCCTACAATGAGCAGTTCTTC; CDR3 protein: CASSLVRNSYNEQFF; J gene: TRBJ2-1; V gene: TRBV5-6; D gene: .; clone size: .
CDR3 DNA: TGTGCCAGCAGACCCGACACTAGCGCCTTTTACGAGCAGTACTTC; CDR3 protein: CASRPDTSAFYEQYF; J gene: TRBJ2-7; V gene: TRBV6-1; D gene: TRBD2; clone size: few
CDR3 DNA: TGTGCCAGCAGTGACGAGGGGGGAAATCAGCCCCAGCATTTT; CDR3 protein: CASSDEGGNQPQHF; J gene: TRBJ1-5; V gene: TRBV6-5; D gene: .; clone size: .
CDR3 DNA: TGTGCCAGCAGCTTAGCCTGGGGTTTATATCAGCCCCAGCATTTT; CDR3 protein: CASSLAWGLYQPQHF; J gene: TRBJ1-5; V gene: TRBV7-8; D gene: .; clone size: .
CDR3 DNA: TGTGCCAGCAGCCCAAGTTCGGGGACTGAAGCTTTCTTT; CDR3 protein: CASSPSSGTEAFF; J gene: TRBJ1-1; V gene: TRBV7-2; D gene: .; clone size: .
CDR3 DNA: TGTGCCAGCTCTAGGGGCCCTAATGAAAAACTGTTTTTT; CDR3 protein: CASSRGPNEKLFF; J gene: TRBJ1-4; V gene: TRBV9; D gene: .; clone size: .
CDR3 DNA: TGCAGCGTGGGGACAGCTAACTATGGCTACACCTTC; CDR3 protein: CSVGTANYGYTF; J gene: TRBJ1-2; V gene: TRBV29-1; D gene: TRBD1; clone size: .
CDR3 DNA: TGTGCCAGCAGCCCCTTGGGCTCCTACGAGCAGTACTTC; CDR3 protein: CASSPLGSYEQYF; J gene: TRBJ2-7; V gene: TRBV6-5; D gene: .; clone size: .
CDR3 DNA: TGTGCCAGCAGACCCCAGAAGAACACCGGGGAGCTGTTTTTT; CDR3 protein: CASRPQKNTGELFF; J gene: TRBJ2-2; V gene: TRBV28; D gene: .; clone size: .
CDR3 DNA: TGTGCCAGCAGACCCACTAGCGGCTCCTACAATGAGCAGTTCTTC; CDR3 protein: CASRPTSGSYNEQFF; J gene: TRBJ2-1; V gene: TRBV28; D gene: TRBD2; clone size: few
CDR3 DNA: TGTGCCAGCAGCTTAGCTACTAGCGACACGCAGTATTTT; CDR3 protein: CASSLATSDTQYF; J gene: TRBJ2-3; V gene: TRBV11-2; D gene: TRBD2; clone size: .
CDR3 DNA: TGTGCCAGCAGCGGATATGGGGAAGCAGCCTCTGGAAACACCATATATTTT; CDR3 protein: CASSGYGEAASGNTIYF; J gene: TRBJ1-3; V gene: TRBV9; D gene: .; clone size: few
CDR3 DNA: TGTGCCAGCAGCCCGGAGGCTAGCGGGAGGTACGAGCAGTACTTC; CDR3 protein: CASSPEASGRYEQYF; J gene: TRBJ2-7; V gene: TRBV5-4; D gene: TRBD2; clone size: .
CDR3 DNA: TGCGCCAGCAGCTTGGGGTACGGAGGGGGCCACGAGCAGTACTTC; CDR3 protein: CASSLGYGGGHEQYF; J gene: TRBJ2-7; V gene: TRBV5-1; D gene: .; clone size: .
CDR3 DNA: TGCGCCAGCAGGGCGGGCGGTACCTACGAGCAGTACTTC; CDR3 protein: CASRAGGTYEQYF; J gene: TRBJ2-7; V gene: TRBV10-2; D gene: .; clone size: .
CDR3 DNA: TGTGCCAGCAGCTTGCAGGTTCTCGGCACTGAAGCTTTCTTT; CDR3 protein: CASSLQVLGTEAFF; J gene: TRBJ1-1; V gene: TRBV5-6; D gene: .; clone size: .
CDR3 DNA: TGCGCCAGCAGCCAGCGGGTGGGCCACGAGCAGTACTTC; CDR3 protein: CASSQRVGHEQYF; J gene: TRBJ2-7; V gene: TRBV4-1; D gene: .; clone size: many
CDR3 DNA: TGTGCCAGCAGCACGACGGCCTCTAATGAAAAACTGTTTTTT; CDR3 protein: CASSTTASNEKLFF; J gene: TRBJ1-4; V gene: TRBV11-2; D gene: .; clone size: .
CDR3 DNA: TGCGCCAGCAGCTTGGTGGCGAGCACAGATACGCAGTATTTT; CDR3 protein: CASSLVASTDTQYF; J gene: TRBJ2-3; V gene: TRBV5-1; D gene: .; clone size: few
CDR3 DNA: TGTGCCAGCAGTCAAGGGTACCATGAGCAGTTCTTC; CDR3 protein: CASSQGYHEQFF; J gene: TRBJ2-1; V gene: TRBV28; D gene: .; clone size: .
CDR3 DNA: TGTGCCAGCAGCATCGCTAGCGGTTTATCCTACGAGCAGTACTTC; CDR3 protein: CASSIASGLSYEQYF; J gene: TRBJ2-7; V gene: TRBV5-4; D gene: TRBD2; clone size: .
CDR3 DNA: TGTGCCAGCAGCTTAGTACTTCGGGGATACAATGAGCAGTTCTTC; CDR3 protein: CASSLVLRGYNEQFF; J gene: TRBJ2-1; V gene: TRBV7-2; D gene: .; clone size: .
CDR3 DNA: TGTGCCAGCAGATCGCCCTACGAGCAGTACTTC; CDR3 protein: CASRSPYEQYF; J gene: TRBJ2-7; V gene: TRBV28; D gene: .; clone size: .
CDR3 DNA: TGTGCCAGCAGCGTTAGCGTCACCGGGGAGCTGTTTTTT; CDR3 protein: CASSVSVTGELFF; J gene: TRBJ2-2; V gene: TRBV9; D gene: .; clone size: .
CDR3 DNA: TGTGCCAGCAGCCAACAATTCTCTGGGGCCAACGTCCTGACTTTC; CDR3 protein: CASSQQFSGANVLTF; J gene: TRBJ2-6; V gene: TRBV14; D gene: .; clone size: once
CDR3 DNA: TGTGCCAGCAGCTTATCACAGGGCGCTGGAAACACCATATATTTT; CDR3 protein: CASSLSQGAGNTIYF; J gene: TRBJ1-3; V gene: TRBV7-2; D gene: .; clone size: .
CDR3 DNA: TGTGCCAGCAGTTACACGAGGGAAGAGACCCAGTACTTC; CDR3 protein: CASSYTREETQYF; J gene: TRBJ2-5; V gene: TRBV6-5; D gene: .; clone size: .
CDR3 DNA: TGTGCCAGCGGAATTAGCGGGAGGGCCTCCGGGGAGCTGTTTTTT; CDR3 protein: CASGISGRASGELFF; J gene: TRBJ2-2; V gene: TRBV28; D gene: TRBD2; clone size: .
CDR3 DNA: TGTGCCAGCAGCCAGGAGGGGACAGGGATGGATACGCAGTATTTT; CDR3 protein: CASSQEGTGMDTQYF; J gene: TRBJ2-3; V gene: TRBV4-2; D gene: TRBD1; clone size: .
CDR3 DNA: TGCGCCAGTCAAGCTTCTTTAGCAGGGTCCCAGACCCAGTACTTC; CDR3 protein: CASQASLAGSQTQYF; J gene: TRBJ2-5; V gene: TRBV5-1; D gene: .; clone size: .
CDR3 DNA: TGTGCCAGCAGCCGCCGGACAGGGGGGAGCTCCTATAATTCACCCCTCCACTTT; CDR3 protein: CASSRRTGGSSYNSPLHF; J gene: TRBJ1-6; V gene: TRBV27; D gene: TRBD1; clone size: .
CDR3 DNA: TGCGCCAGCAGCTGGGGACTAGCGGGAGGTGACGATACGCAGTATTTT; CDR3 protein: CASSWGLAGGDDTQYF; J gene: TRBJ2-3; V gene: TRBV5-1; D gene: TRBD2; clone size: many
CDR3 DNA: TGTGCCAGCAGCTTTGACAGGGGTGGCACTGAAGCTTTCTTT; CDR3 protein: CASSFDRGGTEAFF; J gene: TRBJ1-1; V gene: TRBV7-3; D gene: TRBD1; clone size: .
CDR3 DNA: TGTGCCAGCAGCTTTACTTTGGCAGGGGGGAACACCGGGGAGCTGTTTTTT; CDR3 protein: CASSFTLAGGNTGELFF; J gene: TRBJ2-2; V gene: TRBV5-5; D gene: TRBD1; clone size: .